Below, 22 T cell receptor beta chains from the same sample are listed, as sequenced in a study of shared clonotypes between healthy human individuals. Here immunoSEQ multiplex PCR was the method, and the copy in TCRdb shows in-frame clones only, minus some. The top ten clones hold about 12% of a sample with around 510,000 clones, roughly 79% of them seen once. Sequenced: PBMCs. The receptors were gathered from a woman in her thirties or forties in good health. Some clones in this sample may be carry-over from other donors' samples.

The chain employs TRBV5-1 and TRBJ2-7, with D perhaps matching TRBD1 (5 bases). The CDR3 extends over 14 amino acids. Germline V CDR1 and CDR2: SGHRS, YFSETQ. Trimming removed 0 bases from V and 2 bases from J, with 9 bases in between. CDR3 in DNA: TGCGCCAGCAGCTTGGTCCCAGGGCCCTACGAGCAGTACTTC. Translated: CASSLVPGPYEQYF.

Worth noting for this clone: A single base separates this from a much larger clone, so it may be a read error. J is TRBJ1-1 and V is TRBV10-1; D not certain. The CDR3 sequence is 13 residues long. Per the germline V gene, CDR1 is WNHNN and CDR2 is SYGVQD (reference sequence). This chain's CDR3 is CASSRGVSTEALF. The CDR3 DNA is TGCGCCAGCAGTCGGGGTGTCAGTACTGAAGCTCTCTTT.

The chain joins TRBV6-6 to TRBJ1-3, with D perhaps matching TRBD1 (6 bases). The CDR3 loop spans 16 amino acids. V shed 5 bases and J shed 1 base, with 15 bases lying between them. Germline loops: CDR1 MNHNY, CDR2 SVGAGI (reference sequence). CDR3 DNA sequence: TGTGCCAGCAGTGTCGCGGCAGGGGTTTCTGGAAACACCATATATTTT. Amino acids: CASSVAAGVSGNTIYF.

The chain has TRBV18 and TRBJ2-7; 7 bases map to TRBD2. This CDR3 has 16 residues. The J segment lost 1 base and the V segment lost 6 bases, leaving 12 bases of the junction unmatched. The germline V gene encodes CDR1 KGHSH and CDR2 LQKENI. Here the CDR3 reads CASSPSSLAASYEQYF. CDR3 nucleotides: TGTGCCAGCTCCCCAAGTAGCCTAGCGGCTTCCTACGAGCAGTACTTC. The full variable domain, in which reference TRBV18 and TRBJ2-7 provide the parts outside the CDR3, is NAGVMQNPRHLVRRRGQEARLRCSPMKGHSHVYWYRQLPEEGLKFMVYLQKENIIDESGMPKERFSAEFPKEGPSILRIQQVVRGDSAAYFCASSPSSLAASYEQYFGPGTRLTVT.

The V gene is TRBV5-1, the J gene TRBJ2-3; D is possibly TRBD1 (6 bases). Trimming stripped 2 bases from V and 2 bases from J, with 9 bases between. This CDR3 contains 14 residues. The germline V gene has CDR1 SGHRS and CDR2 YFSETQ. CDR3 amino acids: CASSLGTNTDTQYF. The CDR3 nucleotides read TGCGCCAGCAGCTTAGGGACAAACACAGATACGCAGTATTTT.

As for this clone: With a far larger clone one base away, a read error is the likely cause. The chain uses TRBV20-1 and TRBJ1-2; a weak D match, TRBD1 (5 bases). Germline CDR1 DFQATT, CDR2 SNEGSKA (reference sequence). The CDR3 has 11 amino acids. V lost 6 bases and J 8 bases, leaving 13 bases between the germline ends. CDR3 sequence (DNA): TGCAGTGCCGGACGTGGGGGAGGCTACACCTTC. Translated, it gives CSAGRGGGYTF.

The sample holds a few counts of this clone. V gene TRBV6-4 combines with J gene TRBJ2-3; 10 positions agree with TRBD2. Per the germline V gene, CDR1 is MRHNA and CDR2 is SNTAGT. This CDR3 contains 16 residues. Trimming took 8 bases from V and 4 from J; bases not matched to a gene: 12. CDR3 loop: CASQRSSGSGADTQYF. The CDR3 DNA reads TGTGCCAGCCAACGGTCTAGCGGGAGCGGGGCAGATACGCAGTATTTT.

The rearrangement joins TRBV7-9 to TRBJ2-6, with D hard to call. The CDR3 runs 17 residues. The germline V and J ends were trimmed by 3 bases and 0 bases, with 12 bases remaining between them. The germline gives CDR1 SEHNR, CDR2 FQNEAQ (reference sequence). The CDR3 loop reads CASSLSQRSSGANVLTF. As DNA, the CDR3 is TGTGCCAGCAGCTTGTCCCAAAGGAGCTCTGGGGCCAACGTCCTGACTTTC.

The CDR3 reads CASSLGQYEKLFF. CDR3 bases: TGTGCCAGCAGTCTTGGACAGTACGAAAAACTGTTTTTT. The rearrangement joins TRBV28 to TRBJ1-4, with D possibly matching TRBD1 (6 bases). Germline V CDR1 and CDR2: MDHEN, SYDVKM. V gave up 5 bases and J gave up 8 bases, with 12 bases separating them. This CDR3 is 13 amino acids long.

This clone was counted only a few times. The rearrangement uses TRBV27 and TRBJ2-5; TRBD2 aligns across 14 bases. V shed 6 bases, J shed 5 bases, and the junction held 8 bases outside the gene matches. CDR1 MNHEY and CDR2 SMNVEV come from the germline V gene (reference sequence). The CDR3 contains 16 residues. The chain's CDR3 is CASRLGLAGDRETQYF. As DNA, the CDR3 is TGTGCCAGCAGACTGGGACTAGCGGGAGATCGGGAGACCCAGTACTTC.

This clone showed up many times. The V gene is TRBV6-5, the J gene TRBJ2-2, with TRBD1 matching 8 bases. CDR3 length: 14 amino acids. The germline V gene encodes CDR1 MNHEY and CDR2 SVGAGI. With V trimmed by 7 bases and J by 7 bases, 8 bases remained unmatched. The chain's CDR3 is CASTPDRASGELFF. Here the CDR3 DNA reads TGTGCCAGCACCCCGGACAGGGCCAGCGGGGAGCTGTTTTTT.

The chain employs TRBV7-2 and TRBJ2-7; no firm D call. The CDR3 has 13 amino acids. The ends were cut back, 3 bases at V and 4 bases at J, with 10 bases in the middle. The germline V gene encodes CDR1 SGHTA and CDR2 FQGNSA. This CDR3 is CASSLTVKYEQYF. CDR3 coding DNA: TGTGCCAGCAGCTTGACGGTAAAGTACGAGCAGTACTTC.

This clone was detected only once. The gene calls are TRBV28 and TRBJ2-1; a weak D match, TRBD2 (6 bases). Per germline, CDR1 MDHEN and CDR2 SYDVKM. Trimming left V 3 bases short and J 6 bases short, with 12 bases between. This CDR3 comprises 14 residues. The CDR3 loop is CASSFSGVGNEQFF. CDR3 DNA: TGTGCCAGCAGTTTCTCGGGGGTGGGCAATGAGCAGTTCTTC.

The rearrangement joins TRBV5-4 to TRBJ2-7; 13 bases match TRBD2. This CDR3 spans 16 amino acids. V shed 3 bases and J 2 bases; nucleotides not matched to a gene: 5. Germline V gives CDR1 SGHNT, CDR2 YYREEE (reference sequence). The CDR3 protein is CASSSRTSGRPYEQYF. As DNA, the CDR3 is TGTGCCAGCAGCTCAAGGACTAGCGGGAGACCCTACGAGCAGTACTTC.

The genes are TRBV4-1 and TRBJ2-3, with D perhaps TRBD2 (6 bases). Germline lookup yields CDR1 MGHRA and CDR2 YSYEKL. V was clipped by 0 bases and J by 2 bases, with 18 bases between them. This CDR3 contains 18 residues. CDR3 sequence (DNA): TGCGCCAGCAGCCAAGAATACCTGGGACTCGACTTCACAGATACGCAGTATTTT. Translating gives CASSQEYLGLDFTDTQYF.

V gene TRBV5-1 combines with J gene TRBJ2-2, with D uncertain. Deletions cut 6 bases from V and 3 bases from J, with 15 bases between. The V gene's germline CDR1 is SGHRS and CDR2 YFSETQ. The CDR3 is 15 amino acids. The CDR3 reads CASTSAWADTGELFF. The CDR3 bases are TGCGCCAGCACCTCCGCTTGGGCGGACACCGGGGAGCTGTTTTTT.

This clone was detected only a few times. The chain carries TRBV6-5 and TRBJ2-2; D possibly corresponds to TRBD1 (6 bases). Germline CDR1 is MNHEY and CDR2 is SVGAGI. This CDR3 contains 14 residues. With 0 bases removed from V and 4 bases from J, the gap between germline ends came to 6 bases. DNA of the CDR3: TGTGCCAGCAGTTACTCAGGGGGCACCGGGGAGCTGTTTTTT. It translates to CASSYSGGTGELFF.

This clone showed up just a few times. The chain combines TRBV28 with TRBJ1-2, with a possible D match to TRBD1 (6 bases). This CDR3 has 13 amino acids. The germline V gene has CDR1 MDHEN and CDR2 SYDVKM. V lost 7 bases, J lost 2 bases, and 11 bases lay in between. In DNA, the CDR3 is TGTGCCAGCAAACAGGGCGGGAACTATGGCTACACCTTC. Its translation is CASKQGGNYGYTF.

A few counts support this clone. V usage is TRBV29-1 and J usage is TRBJ2-7, with TRBD1 identical over 9 bases. The V gene's germline CDR1 is SQVTM and CDR2 ANQGSEA. V trimming: 4 bases; J trimming: 2 bases; junction bases outside the gene matches: 0. CDR3 length: 12 residues. As DNA, the CDR3 is TGCAGCGTTGGACAGGGGGCCTACGAGCAGTACTTC. It yields the protein CSVGQGAYEQYF.

CDR3 nucleotide sequence: TGTGCCTGGAGACGGGACAGGGCTGAGGGCTACACCTTC. Its protein product is CAWRRDRAEGYTF. The chain recombines TRBV30 with TRBJ1-2; 9 bases map to TRBD1. Germline CDR1 is GTSNPN and CDR2 is SVGIG (reference sequence). This CDR3 region has 13 residues. V dropped 3 bases and J dropped 8; count of bases not matched to a gene: 7.

The V call is TRBV25-1, the J call TRBJ1-3; D not resolved. Germline CDR1 is MGHDK and CDR2 is SYGVNS. CDR3 length equals 14 residues. V was pared by 6 bases and J by 8 bases, with 17 bases between. The CDR3 here is CASRTSTAIDTIYF. CDR3 DNA: TGTGCCAGCAGAACCTCGACCGCAATAGACACCATATATTTT.

The J gene is TRBJ2-7, the V gene TRBV7-8, with D maybe TRBD1 (6 bases). Looked up from germline, CDR1 is SGHVS and CDR2 is FQNEAQ. This CDR3 is 14 amino acids long. V was clipped by 1 base and J by 3 bases, with 10 bases between them. The chain's CDR3 is CASSLDRDNYEQYF. Written as DNA, the CDR3 is TGTGCCAGCAGCTTAGACAGGGATAACTACGAGCAGTACTTC.